This TCR beta chain was identified during a study of T cells in Graves' hyperthyroidism and ophthalmopathy. The diagnostic basis comprised clinical symptoms, serum thyroxine and TRAb, thyroid ultrasound and orbital computed tomography. The PBMCs had their origin in 10 ml of fresh peripheral blood. Overall study findings and caveats: Most thyroid clonotypes with frequency above 0.001 were detected in blood.

This clonotype was seen many times. Its specificity is not known. Researchers amplified the TCR beta CDR3 regions from RNA transcripts. The HTBI primer set was used in a first-round RT-PCR of the TCR CDR3. One entry per CDR3 protein results from TCRdb running MiXCR on the multiplex PCR reads. Among about 420,000 distinct CDR3 sequences listed, around 14% were seen once. Trimming stripped 2 bases from V and 4 bases from J, with 13 bases between. The CDR3 runs to 15 residues. CDR1 is SGHKS, CDR2 YYEKEE, per germline (reference sequence). Sequencing used blood. This TCR was recovered from a woman younger than 35 with Graves' hyperthyroidism. The genes are TRBV5-5 and TRBJ2-1; no definite D call. CDR3 residues: CASSFQTAMYNEQFF. CDR3 bases: TGTGCCAGCAGCTTTCAAACTGCAATGTACAATGAGCAGTTCTTC.